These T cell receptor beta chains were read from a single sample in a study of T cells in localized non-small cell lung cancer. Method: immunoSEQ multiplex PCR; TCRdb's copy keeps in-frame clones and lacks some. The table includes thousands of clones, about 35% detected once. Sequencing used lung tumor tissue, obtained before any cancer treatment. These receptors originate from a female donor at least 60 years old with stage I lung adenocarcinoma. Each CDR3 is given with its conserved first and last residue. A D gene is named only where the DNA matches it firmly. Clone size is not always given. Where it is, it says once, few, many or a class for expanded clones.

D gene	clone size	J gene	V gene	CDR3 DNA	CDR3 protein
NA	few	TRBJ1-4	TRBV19	TGTGCCAGTAGCAATGAAGCGTGGAATGAAAAACTGTTTTTT	CASSNEAWNEKLFF
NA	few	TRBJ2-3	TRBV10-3	TGTGCCATCAGTGAGTCGACAAGCACAGATACGCAGTATTTT	CAISESTSTDTQYF
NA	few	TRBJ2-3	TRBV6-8	TGTGCCAGCAGACAGGGGAGGACAGATACGCAGTATTTT	CASRQGRTDTQYF
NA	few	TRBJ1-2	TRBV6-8	TGTGCCAGCAGTTATACTAACTATGGCTACACCTTC	CASSYTNYGYTF
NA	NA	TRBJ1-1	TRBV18	TGTGCCAGCTCACCACCGGAATGGGGGCTTAACACTGAAGCTTTCTTT	CASSPPEWGLNTEAFF
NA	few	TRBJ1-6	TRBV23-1	TGCGCCAGCAGCCAAGATGTGGCAGCCGTTGGCTCACCCCTCCACTTT	CASSQDVAAVGSPLHF
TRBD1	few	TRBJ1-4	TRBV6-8	TGTGCCAGCAGTCCCGGGCTGGGGACAGGGGAAGAAAAACTGTTTTTT	CASSPGLGTGEEKLFF
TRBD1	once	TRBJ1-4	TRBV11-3	TGTGCCAGCAGCCGGGGGGACAGGAGCGGTAATGAAAAACTGTTTTTT	CASSRGDRSGNEKLFF
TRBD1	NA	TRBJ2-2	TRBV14	TGTGCCAGCAGCCTCAGGACAGGGGCCGGCGGGGAGCTGTTTTTT	CASSLRTGAGGELFF
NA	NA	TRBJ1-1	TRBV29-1	TGCAGCGTAGGGTCAGTAGCGGACACTGAAGCTTTCTTT	CSVGSVADTEAFF
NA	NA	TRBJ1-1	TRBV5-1	TGCGCCAGCAGCTTAAGTCCAGGGAACACTGAAGCTTTCTTT	CASSLSPGNTEAFF
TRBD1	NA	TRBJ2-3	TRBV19	TGTGCCAGTAGTCGGAACAGGGGAGATACGCAGTATTTT	CASSRNRGDTQYF
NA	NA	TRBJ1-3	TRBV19	TGTGCCAGTAGTATAGGACAACATGCATTCGGAAACACCATATATTTT	CASSIGQHAFGNTIYF
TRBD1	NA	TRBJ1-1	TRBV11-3	TGTGCCAGCAGCACGAGGGGGGACAGGGGTAACACTGAAGCTTTCTTT	CASSTRGDRGNTEAFF
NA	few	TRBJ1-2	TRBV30	TGTGCCTGGAGGACCCAATTGACAGCCCAGGCCTATGGCTACACCTTC	CAWRTQLTAQAYGYTF
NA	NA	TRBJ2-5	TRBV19	TGTGCCAGTGCGGCAAGAGGGGGAGAGACCCAGTACTTC	CASAARGGETQYF
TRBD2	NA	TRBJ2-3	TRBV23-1	TGCGCCAGCAGCCTCCGGGTTACTAGCGGGGCTACAGATACGCAGTATTTT	CASSLRVTSGATDTQYF
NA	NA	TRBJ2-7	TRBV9	TGTGCCAGCATCGCTACCGAGAGCTCGAGAGAGCAGTACTTC	CASIATESSREQYF
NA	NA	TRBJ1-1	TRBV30	TGTGCCTGTGAGCGGAGAATGAACACTGAAGCTTTCTTT	CACERRMNTEAFF
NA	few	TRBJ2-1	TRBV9	TGTGCCAGCAGTGGATATGGCTACAATGAGCAGTTCTTC	CASSGYGYNEQFF
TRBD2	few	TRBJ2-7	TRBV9	TGTGCCAGCAGCGTGTCTAGCGGGGGTGTCGAGCAGTACTTC	CASSVSSGGVEQYF
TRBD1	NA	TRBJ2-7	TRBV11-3	TGTGCCAGCAGCTTATGGCCGACAGGGAGCTACGAGCAGTACTTC	CASSLWPTGSYEQYF
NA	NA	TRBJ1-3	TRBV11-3	TGTGCCAGCAGCTGGGGGACTCGGGTGGCGGGAAACACCATATATTTT	CASSWGTRVAGNTIYF
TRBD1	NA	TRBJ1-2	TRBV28	TGTGCCAGCAGTTGGACAGGAGTTTATGGCTACACCTTC	CASSWTGVYGYTF
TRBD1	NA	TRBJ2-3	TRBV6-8	TGTGCCAGCAGGGCCCGGGACAGGGGGGGGACAGATACGCAGTATTTT	CASRARDRGGTDTQYF
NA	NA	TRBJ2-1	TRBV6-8	TGTGCCAGCAGTGAGGGGTCTTTTTCATCCGATGAGCAGTTCTTC	CASSEGSFSSDEQFF
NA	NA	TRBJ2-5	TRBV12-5	TGTGCTAGTGGTTTGGAAGAAGAGACCCAGTACTTC	CASGLEEETQYF
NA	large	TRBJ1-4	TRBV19	TGTGCCAGTAGTATCCAAGGCTTCTTAGGAGAAAAACTGTTTTTT	CASSIQGFLGEKLFF
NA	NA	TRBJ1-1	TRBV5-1	TGCGCCAGCAGCTTGCAGGACCGGGGCACTGAAGCTTTCTTT	CASSLQDRGTEAFF
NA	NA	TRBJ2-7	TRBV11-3	TGTGCCAGCAGCTTAGGGCCACCAAGCTACGAGCAGTACTTC	CASSLGPPSYEQYF
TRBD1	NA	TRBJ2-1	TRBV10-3	TGTGCCATCAGTGGGTCACAGGGGATAGGTGAGCAGTTCTTC	CAISGSQGIGEQFF
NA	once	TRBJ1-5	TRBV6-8	TGTGCCAGCACCGACGGACAGTGGGGTCAGCCCCAGCATTTT	CASTDGQWGQPQHF
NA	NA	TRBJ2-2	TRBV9	TGTGCCAGCAGCGCCAGGTGGGGCACCGGGGAGCTGTTTTTT	CASSARWGTGELFF
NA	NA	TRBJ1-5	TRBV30	TGTGCCTGGAGTGTGAACGGGATCAATCAGCCCCAGCATTTT	CAWSVNGINQPQHF
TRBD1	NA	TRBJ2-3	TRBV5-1	TGCGCCAGCAGCCCCCGGACAGGAAGTGATACGCAGTATTTT	CASSPRTGSDTQYF
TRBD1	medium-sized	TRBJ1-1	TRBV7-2	TGTGCCAGCAGCTTAAATGAGGACAGGGTGGCTTTCTTT	CASSLNEDRVAFF
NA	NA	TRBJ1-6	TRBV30	TGTGCCTGGAGTGTTCAGGGTGGTTCACCCCTCCACTTT	CAWSVQGGSPLHF
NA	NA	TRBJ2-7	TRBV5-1	TGCGCCAGCAGCTCCATAGGAGGGGCTGGTCAGTTCTCCTACGAGCAGTACTTC	CASSSIGGAGQFSYEQYF
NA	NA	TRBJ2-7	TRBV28	TGTGCCAGCAGTTTCCCCCGGGGGGCGACCTACGAGCAGTACTTC	CASSFPRGATYEQYF
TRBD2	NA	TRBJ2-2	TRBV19	TGTGCCAGTAGTCCCCGGCTAGCGGGGGGCCTTGACACCGGGGAGCTGTTTTTT	CASSPRLAGGLDTGELFF
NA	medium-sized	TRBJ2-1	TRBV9	TGTGCCAGCAGTGGACAGCTTGTCGGCTCCAATGAGCAGTTCTTC	CASSGQLVGSNEQFF
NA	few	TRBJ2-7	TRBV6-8	TGTGCCAGCAGTTATTCCTCCTACGAGCAGTACTTC	CASSYSSYEQYF
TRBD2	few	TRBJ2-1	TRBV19	TGTGCCAGTAGTATACGGGGGGACGCCTACAATGAGCAGTTCTTC	CASSIRGDAYNEQFF
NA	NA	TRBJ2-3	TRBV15	TGTGCCACCAGCAGAGATCTGGGTGGTGGGGCAGATACGCAGTATTTT	CATSRDLGGGADTQYF
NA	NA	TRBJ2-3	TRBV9	TGTGCCAGCAGTGGGGTGTGGGATACGCAGTATTTT	CASSGVWDTQYF
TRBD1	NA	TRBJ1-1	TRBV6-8	TGTGCCAGCAGTTCCCGGACAGGGGCTGAAGCTTTCTTT	CASSSRTGAEAFF
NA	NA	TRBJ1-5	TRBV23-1	TGCGCCAGCAGCTTGGAGGGGGATCAGCCCCAGCATTTT	CASSLEGDQPQHF
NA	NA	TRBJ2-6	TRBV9	TGTGCCAGCACCCAGGGGGGCAACTCTGGGGCCAACGTCCTGACTTTC	CASTQGGNSGANVLTF
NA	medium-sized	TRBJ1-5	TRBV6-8	TGTGCCAGCCGTCGGACGCAAGGCGATCAGCCCCAGCATTTT	CASRRTQGDQPQHF